These 17 T cell receptor beta chains were all obtained from the same sample, sequenced in a study of cytomegalovirus exposure and HLA in healthy donors. The PCR employed 60 Vbeta primers together with 13 Jbeta primers. Produced via immunoSEQ multiplex PCR; TCRdb's table is partial and in-frame only. The repertoire table contains 150,000 or so clones. Sequenced material: PBMCs. The receptor source for this set is a woman aged 60-75 years in good health and CMV-seronegative.

This chain links TRBV6-1 with TRBJ2-7, with TRBD1 matching 7 bases. Germline lookup yields CDR1 MNHNS and CDR2 SASEGT. V lost 0 bases and J lost 3; bases outside the gene matches: 8. There are 16 residues in the CDR3. CDR3 region: CASSEALTGLVYEQYF. The CDR3 region has the DNA TGTGCCAGCAGTGAAGCCCTGACAGGGTTGGTCTACGAGCAGTACTTC.

This sequence joins TRBV7-8 and TRBJ2-7; no reliable D call. CDR1 and CDR2 from the germline V gene are SGHVS and FQNEAQ. The CDR3 contains 13 residues. Deletions cut 1 base from V and 3 bases from J, with 7 bases between. CDR3 DNA sequence: TGTGCCAGCAGCTTAGATTCCAGCTACGAGCAGTACTTC. It specifies CASSLDSSYEQYF.

J is TRBJ2-7 and V is TRBV13; TRBD2 matches 12 bases. The V gene end was trimmed by 4 bases and the J gene end by 2 bases; junction bases not matched to a gene: 12. The CDR3 runs 18 residues. The V gene's germline CDR1 is PRHDT and CDR2 FYEKMQ (reference sequence). DNA of the CDR3: TGTGCCAGCAGCTCTCGGACTAGCGGGAAAGCATCCACCTACGAGCAGTACTTC. Translation: CASSSRTSGKASTYEQYF.

The chain couples TRBV5-1 to TRBJ1-2; D possibly corresponds to TRBD1 (5 bases). Germline V gene data show CDR1 as SGHRS and CDR2 as YFSETQ. Trimming shortened V by 6 bases and J by 8 bases, and 14 bases separated the two germline ends. The CDR3 is 12 amino acids. CDR3 residues: CASTGEGPGYTF. The CDR3 DNA reads TGCGCCAGCACCGGGGAGGGGCCAGGCTACACCTTC. Based on the CDR3 plus reference TRBV5-1 and TRBJ1-2, the full variable domain is KAGVTQTPRYLIKTRGQQVTLSCSPISGHRSVSWYQQTPGQGLQFLFEYFSETQRNKGNFPGRFSGRQFSNSRSEMNVSTLELGDSALYLCASTGEGPGYTFGSGTRLTVV.

The gene calls are TRBV19 and TRBJ1-4; 8 bases align to TRBD1. The CDR3 totals 15 residues. V was pared by 5 bases and J by 10 bases, with 12 bases of the junction left unmatched. Germline CDR1 LNHDA, CDR2 SQIVND (reference sequence). CDR3 nucleotides: TGTGCCAGTAGTCTTCGACAGGGGACGCCTGCAAAACTGTTTTTT. Protein sequence: CASSLRQGTPAKLFF.

CDR3 DNA: TGTGCCAGCTTCCTCAGGGGCACTGAAGCTTTCTTT. This codes for CASFLRGTEAFF. The chain has TRBV2 and TRBJ1-1; D possibly corresponds to TRBD1 (6 bases). V lost 8 bases and J 4 bases, leaving 11 bases between the germline ends. Per the germline V gene, CDR1 is SNHLY and CDR2 is FYNNEI. The CDR3 consists of 12 residues.

This chain joins TRBV10-2 and TRBJ2-7; D gene ambiguous. This CDR3 is built from 13 residues. The V end was cut by 8 bases, the J end by 1 base, with 12 bases between. Germline lookup yields CDR1 WSHSY and CDR2 SAAADI. CDR3 in amino acids: CASVWAISYEQYF. The CDR3 nucleotides read TGCGCCAGCGTCTGGGCGATATCCTACGAGCAGTACTTC.

The rearrangement links TRBV2 to TRBJ2-7; 7 bases are a match to TRBD2. The CDR3 is 14 residues long. With V trimmed by 1 base and J by 3 bases, 3 bases remained unmatched. The V gene's germline CDR1 is SNHLY and CDR2 FYNNEI. The CDR3 DNA reads as TGTGCCAGCAGTGAAGGTTGGGGGGGCTACGAGCAGTACTTC. This translates into CASSEGWGGYEQYF.

J is TRBJ1-5 and V is TRBV30, with 7 bases fitting TRBD1. The J segment lost 1 base and the V segment lost 5 bases, leaving 5 bases of the junction unmatched. The CDR3 spans 14 residues. The germline V gene encodes CDR1 GTSNPN and CDR2 SVGIG (reference sequence). For the CDR3, the DNA is TGTGCCTGGGACAAACAGGGGAGCAATCAGCCCCAGCATTTT. It yields the protein CAWDKQGSNQPQHF.

The V and J genes are TRBV2 and TRBJ2-7; 9 bases are shared with TRBD1. Trimming cost V 5 bases and J 7 bases; bases outside gene matches: 9. Germline-derived CDR1 and CDR2 are SNHLY and FYNNEI. CDR3 length: 14 amino acids. The CDR3 DNA reads as TGTGCCAGCAGTCGGGACAGGGCACCCGCAGAGCAGTACTTC. Residues: CASSRDRAPAEQYF.

The J gene is TRBJ2-5, the V gene TRBV10-3; TRBD1 agrees at 8 bases. Trimming removed 0 bases from V and 2 bases from J; junction bases left unmatched: 2. From germline, CDR1 is ENHRY and CDR2 SYGVKD. The CDR3 length is 15 residues. The CDR3 DNA is TGTGCCATCAGTGAGTCGGACAGGGAACAAGAGACCCAGTACTTC. Translating gives CAISESDREQETQYF.

The gene calls are TRBV5-6 and TRBJ2-2, with TRBD1 as a possible D gene (5 bases). Trimming stripped 1 base from V and 3 bases from J, with 7 bases between. In germline, CDR1 is SGHDT, CDR2 YYEEEE. This CDR3 region has 14 residues. The CDR3 bases are TGTGCCAGCAGCTTGAAAGGGGACACCGGGGAGCTGTTTTTT. Encoded protein: CASSLKGDTGELFF.

The genes are TRBV7-9 and TRBJ2-5; D possibly corresponds to TRBD2 (5 bases). The end of the DNA is better explained by TRBJ2-7, so the J call may be wrong. The CDR3 is made up of 14 amino acids. The germline CDR1 and CDR2 sequences are SEHNR and FQNEAQ (reference sequence). This CDR3 is CASSYAGLSGEQYF. As DNA, the CDR3 is TGTGCCAGCAGCTACGCGGGCCTCTCAGGCGAGCAGTACTTC.

V and J are TRBV7-9 and TRBJ1-3, with 7 bases fitting TRBD1. The germline V gene has CDR1 SEHNR and CDR2 FQNEAQ (reference sequence). The ends lost 5 bases at V and 0 bases at J; junction bases unmatched: 4. This CDR3 is 15 amino acids long. The CDR3 region has the DNA TGTGCCAGCAGCCGGGACAGTTTCTCTGGAAACACCATATATTTT. Protein sequence: CASSRDSFSGNTIYF.

The genes are TRBV29-1 and TRBJ1-2; 8 bases align to TRBD1. The CDR3 is 13 amino acids. CDR1 SQVTM and CDR2 ANQGSEA come from the germline V gene. J was trimmed by 3 bases and V by 6 bases; bases with no gene match: 6. In nucleotides, the CDR3 is TGCAGCGTAGCAGGGGGCGTTGACTATGGCTACACCTTC. Amino acid sequence: CSVAGGVDYGYTF.

The chain uses TRBV9 and TRBJ2-2, with 7 positions matching TRBD1. Germline V gives CDR1 SGDLS, CDR2 YYNGEE. The CDR3 runs to 17 residues. V dropped 5 bases and J dropped 1; count of bases not matched to a gene: 11. CDR3 nucleotide sequence: TGTGCCAGCAGTTCTTTAAAGGGGGCGGGGAACACCGGGGAGCTGTTTTTT. Translated: CASSSLKGAGNTGELFF.

V is TRBV5-1 and J is TRBJ2-2; 7 positions match TRBD1. V was pared by 4 bases and J by 3 bases, with 3 bases of the junction left unmatched. From germline, CDR1 is SGHRS and CDR2 YFSETQ. This CDR3 is 14 amino acids long. This CDR3 is CASSRQGDTGELFF. CDR3 nucleotide sequence: TGCGCCAGCAGCCGACAGGGAGACACCGGGGAGCTGTTTTTT.